The entry that follows covers one TCR beta chain sequence. This clonotype occurred many times. The antigen it binds to is not known. Base qualities are not provided; no much larger clone lies one nucleotide away. This sample stems from a study of blood T cells in healthy people across ages (dated by TCRdb to between 2014 and 2017). With respect to the entire study: Template switching captured roughly one uniquely barcoded TCR beta cDNA molecule per two T cells in model experiments. Using deep sequencing normalized with unique cDNA molecular identifiers, the study measured how TCR beta repertoire diversity changes with age. Donors were grouped into four age groups: young (average about 15 years), middle-aged (around 39), aged (62) and long-lived (over 80). To avoid experimental bias, donors of different ages were distributed randomly across sequencing lanes. Using the same blood draw, the study looked at two additional independent replicas of 1 million unique cDNA reads for two donors, one aged 18 to 29 and the other aged 80 or older.

The method was 5' RACE. The data were produced on an Illumina HiSeq 2500. The second PCR ran for about 7 to 11 cycles and used a J-beta primer mix along with a sample-barcoded 5' primer. A unique molecular identifier was introduced onto each TCR beta cDNA molecule by a template-switch 5' adaptor carrying 12 random nucleotides. At least 3 million CDR3-containing paired-end reads were obtained from each sample. First-strand cDNA was synthesized from all RNA with the Mint cDNA synthesis kit, primed by a TRBC-specific oligonucleotide. After uracil-DNA glycosylase treatment, a first 18-cycle PCR used universal primers M1SS and BC2_uni_R on all cDNA. For the original study's pipeline: For normalization, 1 million high-quality reads, each with a distinct molecular identifier, were randomly selected from each sample. Instead of being binned into consensus sequences, reads with shared molecular identifiers were discarded. CDR3 identification, clonotype clustering and error correction used MiTCR with a Q25 quality threshold and the strictest error-elimination algorithm. A nonparametric unseen species model with Euler transformation was used to estimate lower-bound total TCR beta diversity. TCRdb reworked the public reads: Q25 trimming with fastp, MiXCR clone assembly, productive beta chains retained. Every CDR3 protein is listed once, alongside the most common genes and DNA of its rows. TCRdb's processing, not the study's, gives the V and J calls here. The sample records some 800,000 distinct CDR3 sequences, around 45% of which are singletons. The ten largest account for about a fifth of the sample.

The germline V and J ends show losses of 3 bases and 8 bases respectively, and no gene match explains 11 bases of the junction. The CDR3 goes from the cysteine to the phenylalanine over 15 residues. The read is trimmed to its CDR3 DNA, 45 bases read in frame from base 1. Donors were 40 or so systemically healthy Caucasian individuals from Russia aged 6 to 90 years. Each donor gave ten milliliters of peripheral blood, drawn into EDTA-treated Vacutainer tubes. Ficoll-Paque density-gradient centrifugation was used to isolate PBMCs, with at least 7 million obtained per sample. Trizol reagent was used to extract total RNA from the PBMCs, yielding at least 5.5 micrograms per sample. For every donor, flow cytometry on a PBMC aliquot measured the percentage of naive CD45RAhigh/CD27high T cells. Results the study describes overall, beyond this receptor: Estimates of total diversity based on one million sequenced T cells were regarded as lower bounds and as underestimates. The long-lived group showed more naive CD4+ T cells, fewer expanded clones and increased TCR diversity than the aged group, suggesting age selection. Because the CMV infection status of the donors was unknown, age-related changes in expanded clonotypes may potentially have been confounded. There was a strong correlation between observed TCR beta diversity and the percentage of naive T cells measured by flow cytometry. As age increased, observed TCR beta diversity per million T cells dropped in a roughly linear way, and a significant reduction was already evident by age 40. Since profiling was done on bulk unsorted PBMCs, naive and antigen-experienced compartments could not be conclusively compared.

Sequenced: blood. This receptor was taken from a man in his 60s in good health. The chain is encoded by TRBV12-3 or TRBV12-4 joined to TRBJ1-2; TRBD1 fits 8 bases in the junction. The nucleotides are TGTGCCAGCAGTTTCTCCCGACAGGGGCCGGAGGGCTACACCTTC. This sequence encodes CASSFSRQGPEGYTF.